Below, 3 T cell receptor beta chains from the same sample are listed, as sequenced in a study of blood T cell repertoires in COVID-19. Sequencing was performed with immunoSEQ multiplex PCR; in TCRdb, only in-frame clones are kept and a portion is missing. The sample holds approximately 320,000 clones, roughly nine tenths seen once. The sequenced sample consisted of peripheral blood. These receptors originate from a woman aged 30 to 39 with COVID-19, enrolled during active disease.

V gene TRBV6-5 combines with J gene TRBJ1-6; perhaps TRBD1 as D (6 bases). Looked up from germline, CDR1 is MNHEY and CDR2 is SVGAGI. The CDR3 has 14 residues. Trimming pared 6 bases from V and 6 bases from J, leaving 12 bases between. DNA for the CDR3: TGTGCCAGCAGACCGACAGGAATTAATTCACCCCTCCACTTT. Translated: CASRPTGINSPLHF.

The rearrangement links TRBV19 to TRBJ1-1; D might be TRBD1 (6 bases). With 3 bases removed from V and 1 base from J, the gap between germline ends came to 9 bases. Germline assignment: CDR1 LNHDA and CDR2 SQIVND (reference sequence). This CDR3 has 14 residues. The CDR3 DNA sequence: TGTGCCAGTAGTATCCGGACAGCGAACACTGAAGCTTTCTTT. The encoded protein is CASSIRTANTEAFF.

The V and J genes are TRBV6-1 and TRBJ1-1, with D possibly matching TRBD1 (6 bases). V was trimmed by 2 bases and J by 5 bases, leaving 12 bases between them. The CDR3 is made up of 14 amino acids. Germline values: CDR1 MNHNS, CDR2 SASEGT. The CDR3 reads CASSERGGWTEAFF. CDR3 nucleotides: TGTGCCAGCAGTGAAAGGGGGGGGTGGACTGAAGCTTTCTTT.